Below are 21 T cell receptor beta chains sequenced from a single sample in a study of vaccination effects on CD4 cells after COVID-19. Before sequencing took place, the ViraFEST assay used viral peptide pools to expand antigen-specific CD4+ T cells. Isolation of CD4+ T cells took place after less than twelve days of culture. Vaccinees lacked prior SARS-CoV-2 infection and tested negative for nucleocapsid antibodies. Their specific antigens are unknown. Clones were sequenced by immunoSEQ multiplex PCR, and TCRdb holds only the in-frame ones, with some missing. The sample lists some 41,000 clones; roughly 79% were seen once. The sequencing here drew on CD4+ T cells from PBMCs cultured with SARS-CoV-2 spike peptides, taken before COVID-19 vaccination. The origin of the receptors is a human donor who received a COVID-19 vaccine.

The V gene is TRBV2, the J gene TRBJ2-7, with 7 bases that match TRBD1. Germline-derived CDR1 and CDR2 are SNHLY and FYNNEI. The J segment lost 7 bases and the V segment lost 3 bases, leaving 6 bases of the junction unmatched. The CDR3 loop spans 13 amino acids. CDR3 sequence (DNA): TGTGCCAGCAGTGATACACGACAGGGAGAGCAGTACGTC. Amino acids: CASSDTRQGEQYV.

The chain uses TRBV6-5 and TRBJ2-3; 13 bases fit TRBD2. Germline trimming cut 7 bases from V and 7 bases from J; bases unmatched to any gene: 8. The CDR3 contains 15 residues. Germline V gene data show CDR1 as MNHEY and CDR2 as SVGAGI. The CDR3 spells CASTLLAGGPNTQYF. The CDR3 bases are TGTGCCAGCACCCTACTAGCGGGGGGGCCTAATACGCAGTATTTT.

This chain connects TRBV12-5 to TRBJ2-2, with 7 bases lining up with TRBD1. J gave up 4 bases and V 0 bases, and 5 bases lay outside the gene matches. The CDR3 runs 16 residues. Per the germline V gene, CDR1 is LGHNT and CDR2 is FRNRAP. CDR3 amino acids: CASGLVTGKGTGELFF. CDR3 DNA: TGTGCTAGTGGTTTGGTGACAGGGAAGGGCACCGGGGAGCTGTTTTTT.

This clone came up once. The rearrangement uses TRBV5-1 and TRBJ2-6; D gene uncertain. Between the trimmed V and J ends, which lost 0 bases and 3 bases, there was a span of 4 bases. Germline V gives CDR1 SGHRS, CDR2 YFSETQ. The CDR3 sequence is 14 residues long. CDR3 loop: CASSLEGGANVLTF. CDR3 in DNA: TGCGCCAGCAGCTTGGAAGGTGGGGCCAACGTCCTGACTTTC.

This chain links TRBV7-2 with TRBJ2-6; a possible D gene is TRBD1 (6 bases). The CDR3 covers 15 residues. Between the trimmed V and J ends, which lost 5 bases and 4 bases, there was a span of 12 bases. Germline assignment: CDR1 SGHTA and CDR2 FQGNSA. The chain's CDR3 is CASSEQGSGANVLTF. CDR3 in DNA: TGTGCCAGCAGCGAACAGGGATCAGGGGCCAACGTCCTGACTTTC.

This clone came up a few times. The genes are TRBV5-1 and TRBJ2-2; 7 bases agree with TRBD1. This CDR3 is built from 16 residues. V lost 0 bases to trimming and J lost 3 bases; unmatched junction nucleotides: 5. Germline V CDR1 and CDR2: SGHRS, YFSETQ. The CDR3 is CASSLGQGGDTGELFF. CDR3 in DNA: TGCGCCAGCAGCTTGGGACAGGGTGGAGACACCGGGGAGCTGTTTTTT.

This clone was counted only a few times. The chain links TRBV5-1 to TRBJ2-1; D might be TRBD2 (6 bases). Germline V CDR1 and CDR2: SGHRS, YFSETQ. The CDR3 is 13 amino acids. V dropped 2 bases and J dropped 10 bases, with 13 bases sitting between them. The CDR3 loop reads CASSFPGDSEQFF. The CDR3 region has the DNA TGCGCCAGCAGCTTCCCGGGGGACTCGGAGCAGTTCTTC.

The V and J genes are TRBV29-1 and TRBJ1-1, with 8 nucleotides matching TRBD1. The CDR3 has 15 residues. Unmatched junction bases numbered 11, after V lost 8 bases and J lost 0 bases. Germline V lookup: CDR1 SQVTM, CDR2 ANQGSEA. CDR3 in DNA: TGCAGCTCGACGGACAGGGAAGGGATGAACACTGAAGCTTTCTTT. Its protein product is CSSTDREGMNTEAFF.

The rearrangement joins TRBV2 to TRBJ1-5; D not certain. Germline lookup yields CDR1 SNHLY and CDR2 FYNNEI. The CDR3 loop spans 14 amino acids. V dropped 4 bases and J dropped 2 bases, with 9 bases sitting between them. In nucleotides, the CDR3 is TGTGCCAGCAGTGGAACGGGAGGCAATCAGCCCCAGCATTTT. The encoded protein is CASSGTGGNQPQHF.

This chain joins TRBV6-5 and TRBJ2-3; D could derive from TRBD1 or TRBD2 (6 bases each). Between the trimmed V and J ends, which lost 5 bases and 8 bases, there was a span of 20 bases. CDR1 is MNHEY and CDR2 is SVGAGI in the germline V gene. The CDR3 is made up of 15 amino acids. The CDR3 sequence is CASSPPGAQRVTQYF. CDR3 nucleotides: TGTGCCAGCAGTCCCCCGGGGGCCCAGCGGGTTACGCAGTATTTT.

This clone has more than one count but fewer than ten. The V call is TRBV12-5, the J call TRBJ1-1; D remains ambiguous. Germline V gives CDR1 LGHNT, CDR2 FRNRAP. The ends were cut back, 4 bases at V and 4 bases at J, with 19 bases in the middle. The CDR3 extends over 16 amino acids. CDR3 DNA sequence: TGTGCTAGTGGTTCCCTCCCTCTCAGCTATTTCACTGAAGCTTTCTTT. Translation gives CASGSLPLSYFTEAFF.

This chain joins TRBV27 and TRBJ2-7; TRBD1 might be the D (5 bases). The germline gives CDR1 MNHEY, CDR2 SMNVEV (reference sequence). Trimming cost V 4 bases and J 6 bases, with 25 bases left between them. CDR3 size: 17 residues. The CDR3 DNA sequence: TGTGCCAGCAGTTCCCTCGGAACCAGGGATTTGGTACGCGAGCAGTACGTC. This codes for CASSSLGTRDLVREQYV.

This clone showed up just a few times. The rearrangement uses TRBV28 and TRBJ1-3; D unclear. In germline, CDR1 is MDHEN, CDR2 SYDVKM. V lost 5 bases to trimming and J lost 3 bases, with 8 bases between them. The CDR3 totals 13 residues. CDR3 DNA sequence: TGTGCCAGCAGTGAGGTGATTGGAAACACCATATATTTT. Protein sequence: CASSEVIGNTIYF.

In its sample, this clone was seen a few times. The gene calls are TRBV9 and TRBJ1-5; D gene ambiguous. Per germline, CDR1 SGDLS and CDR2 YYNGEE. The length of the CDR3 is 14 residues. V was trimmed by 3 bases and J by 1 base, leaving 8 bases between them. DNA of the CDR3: TGTGCCAGCAGCGCCTCGCTGAGCAATCAGCCCCAGCATTTT. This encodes CASSASLSNQPQHF.

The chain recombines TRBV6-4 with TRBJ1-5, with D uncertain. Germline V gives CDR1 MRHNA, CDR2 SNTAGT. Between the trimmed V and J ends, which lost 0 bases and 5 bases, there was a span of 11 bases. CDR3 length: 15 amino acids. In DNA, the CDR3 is TGTGCCAGCAGTGACTCTGGGGTTTTTTATCAGCCCCAGCATTTT. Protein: CASSDSGVFYQPQHF.

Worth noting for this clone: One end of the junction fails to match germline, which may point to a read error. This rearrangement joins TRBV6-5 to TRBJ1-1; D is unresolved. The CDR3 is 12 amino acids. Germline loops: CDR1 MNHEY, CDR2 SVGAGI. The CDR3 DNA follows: TGTGCCAGCAATTACCGGACTTCCGAAGCTTTCTTT. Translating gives CASNYRTSEAFF.

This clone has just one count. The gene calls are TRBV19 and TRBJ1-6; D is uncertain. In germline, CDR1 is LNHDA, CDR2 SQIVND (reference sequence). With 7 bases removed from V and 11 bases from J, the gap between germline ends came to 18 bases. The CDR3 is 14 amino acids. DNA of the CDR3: TGTGCCAGTAACCAACGGCTAAGTGGCCCACCCCTCCACTTT. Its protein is CASNQRLSGPPLHF.

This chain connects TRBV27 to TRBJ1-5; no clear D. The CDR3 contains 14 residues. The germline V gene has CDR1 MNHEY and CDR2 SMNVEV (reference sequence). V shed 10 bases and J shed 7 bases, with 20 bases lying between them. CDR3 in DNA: TGTGCCACCTGGAGTAAGGGTTTCAGGCAGCCCCAGCATTTT. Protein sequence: CATWSKGFRQPQHF.

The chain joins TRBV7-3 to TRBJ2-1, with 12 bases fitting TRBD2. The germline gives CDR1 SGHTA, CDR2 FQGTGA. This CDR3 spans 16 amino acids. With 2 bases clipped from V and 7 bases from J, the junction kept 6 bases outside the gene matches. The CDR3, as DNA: TGTGCCAGCAGCTTAGCAACTAGCGGGGGGCAAAATGAGCAGTTCTTC. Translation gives CASSLATSGGQNEQFF.

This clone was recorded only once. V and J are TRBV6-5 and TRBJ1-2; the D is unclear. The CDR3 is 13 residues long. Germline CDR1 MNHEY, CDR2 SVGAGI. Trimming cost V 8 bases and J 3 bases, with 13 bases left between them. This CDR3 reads CASSGPLHYGYTF. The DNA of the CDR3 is TGTGCCAGCTCTGGTCCGCTCCACTATGGCTACACCTTC.

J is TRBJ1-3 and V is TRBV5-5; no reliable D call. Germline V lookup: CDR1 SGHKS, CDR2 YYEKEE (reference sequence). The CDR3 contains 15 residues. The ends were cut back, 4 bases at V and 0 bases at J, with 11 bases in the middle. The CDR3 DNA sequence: TGTGCCAGCAGCGCCTGGACGGACTCTGGAAACACCATATATTTT. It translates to CASSAWTDSGNTIYF. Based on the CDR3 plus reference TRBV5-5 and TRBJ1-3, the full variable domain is DAGVTQSPTHLIKTRGQQVTLRCSPISGHKSVSWYQQVLGQGPQFIFQYYEKEERGRGNFPDRFSARQFPNYSSELNVNALLLGDSALYLCASSAWTDSGNTIYFGEGSWLTVV.